This TCR beta chain stems from a study of cytomegalovirus exposure and HLA in healthy donors. On the study more broadly: The approximately 120 validation repertoires, a later analysis reported, used the same platform as the roughly 700 repertoires from the first cohort.

The assay was immunoSEQ multiplex PCR, and TCRdb's table has in-frame clones only and misses some. The sample includes 100,000 or so clones, 85% seen only once; the top ten take roughly 20%. Study-level findings and limits: In vitro confirmation showed three CMV-associated chains to be CMV antigen specific. Cytomegalovirus association was assigned to around 150 TCR beta chains. The classifier, whose performance was assessed in both the original and validation cohorts, reportedly diagnosed cytomegalovirus status with high specificity and sensitivity.

This clone was observed once. The antigen remains unidentified. CDR3 size: 16 residues. Per the germline V gene, CDR1 is SGDLS and CDR2 is YYNGEE. V was clipped by 3 bases and J by 10 bases; unmatched bases: 7. The rearrangement joins TRBV9 to TRBJ2-1; 16 bases are shared with TRBD2. The sequencing sample was made of PBMCs. The receptor was isolated from a man between 18 and 35 years old in good health and CMV-seropositive. Here the CDR3 reads CASSAGLAGGPSEQFF. In nucleotides, the CDR3 is TGTGCCAGCAGCGCGGGACTAGCGGGAGGGCCTTCCGAGCAGTTCTTC.